The next 31 T cell receptor beta chains were all read from a single sample in a study of naive and memory T cell subsets. Both TRBC1 and TRBC2 were covered by a beta constant-region primer of two equimolar oligonucleotides. The ligated cDNA underwent four PCR rounds using SP2 and nested alpha and beta constant-region primers. TCRdb re-called the UMI-ligation and nested PCR reads through MiXCR, storing one row per CDR3 protein. The sample includes roughly 7,500 distinct CDR3 sequences, around 27% of them seen just once. Material for sequencing was CD8+ TEMRA cells from blood. Subset indicated: effector memory re-expressing CD45RA, CD45RA+ CD27-. Every receptor here comes from a human donor in good health.

CDR3 in amino acids: CASSPGGWSGTGYYEQYF. CDR3 sequence (DNA): TGTGCCAGCAGCCCAGGTGGGTGGTCGGGGACAGGTTACTACGAGCAGTACTTC. The chain employs TRBV7-2 and TRBJ2-7, with 8 bases lining up with TRBD1. Germline lookup yields CDR1 SGHTA and CDR2 FQGNSA. The CDR3 has 18 amino acids. V lost 5 bases, J lost 3 bases, and 18 bases stayed unmatched.

This clonotype was observed once. The chain is built from TRBV27 and TRBJ2-7; 9 nucleotides align to TRBD2. Germline trimming cut 6 bases from V and 3 bases from J; bases unmatched to any gene: 9. Germline V CDR1 and CDR2: MNHEY, SMNVEV (reference sequence). The CDR3 contains 15 residues. The CDR3 spells CASSLAGRASYEQYF. CDR3 in DNA: TGTGCCAGCAGCCTAGCGGGGAGGGCAAGCTACGAGCAGTACTTC.

This clonotype was counted only a few times. This chain links TRBV5-6 with TRBJ1-2; no definite D call. This CDR3 is 14 amino acids long. Germline CDR1 and CDR2: SGHDT and YYEEEE. The ends were cut back, 0 bases at V and 8 bases at J, with 14 bases in the middle. In nucleotides, the CDR3 is TGTGCCAGCAGCTTGGAACTAATCGAAACGGGCTACACCTTC. Amino acid sequence: CASSLELIETGYTF.

This clonotype was counted a few times. Here the CDR3 reads CASSQDSRGSYFYEQYF. The CDR3 DNA reads TGCGCCAGCAGCCAAGATAGCAGGGGCAGCTACTTCTACGAGCAGTACTTC. The chain combines TRBV4-3 with TRBJ2-7; TRBD1 is a possible D gene (6 bases). The length of the CDR3 is 17 residues. Trimming shortened V by 0 bases and J by 3 bases, and 18 bases separated the two germline ends. Germline loops: CDR1 LGHNA, CDR2 YSLEER.

This clonotype was seen a handful of times. CDR3 DNA sequence: TGTGCCAGCAGCCGCTCCGGGGTGTGGGATAATTCACCCCTCCACTTT. Translating gives CASSRSGVWDNSPLHF. The rearrangement links TRBV13 to TRBJ1-6; D gene unclear. Germline values: CDR1 PRHDT, CDR2 FYEKMQ (reference sequence). The CDR3 sequence is 16 residues long. V was cut by 5 bases and J by 5 bases, with 16 bases left in between.

This clonotype occurred many times. The chain combines TRBV27 with TRBJ2-3; TRBD1 might be the D (6 bases). Germline lookup yields CDR1 MNHEY and CDR2 SMNVEV (reference sequence). V was shortened by 1 base and J by 3 bases, with 14 bases between the two germline ends. The length of the CDR3 is 16 residues. This CDR3 is CASSLYQGSWTDTQYF. CDR3 bases: TGTGCCAGCAGTTTATATCAGGGGTCATGGACAGATACGCAGTATTTT.

This clonotype has a handful of counts. The V and J genes are TRBV6-1 and TRBJ2-1; D not resolved. V gave up 2 bases and J gave up 7 bases, with 9 bases separating them. The CDR3 has 13 residues. The germline V gene encodes CDR1 MNHNS and CDR2 SASEGT. The chain's CDR3 is CASSENGRNEQFF. DNA of the CDR3: TGTGCCAGCAGTGAAAACGGGCGGAATGAGCAGTTCTTC.

Only a few counts were recorded for this clonotype. The chain combines TRBV27 with TRBJ1-6; no clear D. The CDR3 contains 16 residues. Trimming took off 3 bases at V and 0 bases at J, with 9 bases between the two ends. Germline CDR1 reads MNHEY; CDR2 reads SMNVEV (reference sequence). The CDR3 spells CASSLDIDSYNSPLHF. As DNA, the CDR3 is TGTGCCAGCAGTTTGGATATAGACTCCTATAATTCACCCCTCCACTTT.

This clonotype turned up a few times. The gene calls are TRBV5-4 and TRBJ2-7; possible D gene TRBD1, 6 bases. Trimming pared 0 bases from V and 0 bases from J, leaving 13 bases between. Germline V gene data show CDR1 as SGHNT and CDR2 as YYREEE (reference sequence). The CDR3 has 16 amino acids. DNA of the CDR3: TGTGCCAGCAGCTTGGGGGGGCTAACAGTCTCCTACGAGCAGTACTTC. Its protein product is CASSLGGLTVSYEQYF.

The chain links TRBV6-1 to TRBJ2-3; 12 nucleotides match TRBD2. CDR1 MNHNS and CDR2 SASEGT come from the germline V gene. With V trimmed by 4 bases and J by 0 bases, 5 bases remained unmatched. The CDR3 consists of 17 residues. This chain's CDR3 is CASSGTSGEGSTDTQYF. In DNA form, the CDR3 reads TGTGCCAGCAGTGGGACTAGCGGGGAGGGGAGCACAGATACGCAGTATTTT.

This clonotype was seen a few times. The chain is built from TRBV28 and TRBJ1-5; D gene uncertain. Germline loops: CDR1 MDHEN, CDR2 SYDVKM. Trimming left V 6 bases short and J 0 bases short, with 15 bases between. CDR3 size: 16 residues. The DNA of the CDR3 is TGTGCCAGCAGCTTAAATAGGTTTTATAGCAATCAGCCCCAGCATTTT. This gives the protein CASSLNRFYSNQPQHF.

The chain employs TRBV30 and TRBJ1-3; D possibly corresponds to TRBD1 (5 bases). V was pared by 5 bases and J by 0 bases, with 8 bases between. Germline values: CDR1 GTSNPN, CDR2 SVGIG (reference sequence). CDR3 length: 13 residues. CDR3 nucleotide sequence: TGTGCCTGGGACAGCGACTCTGGAAACACCATATATTTT. This encodes CAWDSDSGNTIYF.

In its sample, this clonotype was seen many times. The V call is TRBV28, the J call TRBJ2-7, with unresolved D. Germline V gene data show CDR1 as MDHEN and CDR2 as SYDVKM. The CDR3 covers 16 residues. V was cut by 3 bases and J by 0 bases, with 15 bases left in between. For the CDR3, the DNA is TGTGCCAGCAGTTTGTCAGACATTCGCCTCTCCTACGAGCAGTACTTC. Translating it yields CASSLSDIRLSYEQYF.

This clonotype was seen repeatedly, ten times or more. CDR3 residues: CASSPEIRETQYF. In nucleotides, the CDR3 is TGTGCCAGCAGCCCGGAGATCCGGGAGACCCAGTACTTC. The V and J genes are TRBV4-2 and TRBJ2-5; D gene ambiguous. The V and J ends lost 4 bases and 5 bases respectively, with 11 bases between them. The CDR3 loop spans 13 amino acids. Germline V gene sequence: CDR1 LGHNA, CDR2 YNFKEQ.

The chain has TRBV14 and TRBJ2-3; 11 bases are shared with TRBD2. Looked up from germline, CDR1 is SGHDN and CDR2 is FVKESK. The V and J ends lost 10 bases and 1 base, in that order; junction bases with no gene match: 13. The CDR3 is 17 amino acids. CDR3 in amino acids: CATQPLAGGHGTDTQYF. CDR3 nucleotide sequence: TGTGCCACTCAACCCCTAGCGGGGGGCCACGGCACAGATACGCAGTATTTT.

V gene TRBV12-3 or TRBV12-4 combines with J gene TRBJ2-3, with 9 bases that match TRBD2. The junction had 13 bases not matched to a gene; V was cut back by 5 bases and J by 1 base. The CDR3 length is 18 residues. CDR3 in DNA: TGTGCCAGCAGTCCCCTGTTGCGGGAGGGCCGCGGCACAGATACGCAGTATTTT. Translation gives CASSPLLREGRGTDTQYF.

The gene calls are TRBV29-1 and TRBJ2-7; 13 nucleotides line up with TRBD2. Germline V gene sequence: CDR1 SQVTM, CDR2 ANQGSEA. The trim removed 7 bases at V and 9 bases at J, leaving 6 bases unmatched. The CDR3 is 12 amino acids. CDR3 sequence: CSARTSGSAQYF. DNA for the CDR3: TGCAGCGCCCGGACTAGCGGGAGCGCGCAGTACTTC.

This clonotype was counted at least ten times. The chain employs TRBV20-1 and TRBJ2-2; D ambiguous. Germline CDR1 reads DFQATT; CDR2 reads SNEGSKA (reference sequence). The V end lost 6 bases, the J end lost 3 bases, and 14 bases lay between the germline ends. The CDR3 is made up of 14 amino acids. The DNA of the CDR3 is TGCAGTGCCGGCCCGGTCTTGTACACCGGGGAGCTGTTTTTT. This codes for CSAGPVLYTGELFF.

This clonotype was detected only a few times. The rearrangement links TRBV3-1 to TRBJ2-7, with D possibly TRBD1 on 6 matching bases. The CDR3 loop spans 13 amino acids. From germline, CDR1 is LGHDT and CDR2 YNNKEL (reference sequence). V lost 5 bases, J lost 3 bases, and 11 bases lay in between. The CDR3 here is CASSTGYGYEQYF. Here the CDR3 DNA reads TGTGCCAGCAGCACAGGGTACGGCTACGAGCAGTACTTC.

This chain uses TRBV7-3 with TRBJ2-3; 14 nucleotides align to TRBD2. Looked up from germline, CDR1 is SGHTA and CDR2 is FQGTGA. The trim removed 1 base at V and 2 bases at J, leaving 8 bases unmatched. The CDR3 is 19 amino acids. The CDR3 region has the DNA TGTGCCAGCAGCTTAAACCCGGGACTAGCGGGGGCCTACACAGATACGCAGTATTTT. This encodes CASSLNPGLAGAYTDTQYF.

This clonotype showed up just a few times. The chain joins TRBV10-3 to TRBJ2-2; the match to TRBD2 covers 8 bases. J gave up 5 bases and V 3 bases, and 26 bases lay outside the gene matches. The CDR3 runs 22 residues. CDR1 ENHRY and CDR2 SYGVKD come from the germline V gene. The CDR3 sequence is CAISEGDGSPPDRTSLTGELFF. DNA of the CDR3: TGTGCCATCAGTGAAGGGGACGGATCACCCCCCGATAGGACTAGCCTGACCGGGGAGCTGTTTTTT.

The V and J genes are TRBV12-3 or TRBV12-4 and TRBJ2-5, with D perhaps TRBD1 or TRBD2 (5 bases each). CDR3 length equals 17 residues. Trimming cost V 2 bases and J 0 bases, with 16 bases left between them. The CDR3 nucleotides read TGTGCCAGCAGTTTATGGGGACCCAACCTTAACCAAGAGACCCAGTACTTC. Amino acids: CASSLWGPNLNQETQYF.

The genes are TRBV4-1 and TRBJ2-1; D is tentatively TRBD1 or TRBD2 (5 bases each). Trimming left V 4 bases short and J 5 bases short, with 18 bases between. The CDR3 consists of 16 residues. Per germline, CDR1 MGHRA and CDR2 YSYEKL. The CDR3 here is CASSLRGPGPDNEQFF. The DNA of the CDR3 is TGCGCCAGCAGCCTAAGGGGTCCGGGACCGGACAATGAGCAGTTCTTC.

The genes are TRBV7-9 and TRBJ2-7; D gene unclear. CDR1 is SEHNR and CDR2 is FQNEAQ in the germline V gene (reference sequence). The V gene lost 4 bases and the J gene lost 7 bases, with 14 bases spanning the gap. This CDR3 is built from 13 residues. The chain's CDR3 is CASSSGPLREQYF. In DNA, the CDR3 is TGTGCCAGCAGCTCCGGGCCCCTACGGGAGCAGTACTTC.

This clonotype has a handful of counts. The CDR3 DNA is TGTGCCAGCAGCTTAGCGGGCGACGCAGTGAATGAGCAGTTCTTC. It translates to CASSLAGDAVNEQFF. V gene TRBV7-2 combines with J gene TRBJ2-1, with unresolved D. This CDR3 is built from 15 residues. Per the germline V gene, CDR1 is SGHTA and CDR2 is FQGNSA. Trimming cost V 0 bases and J 7 bases, with 13 bases left between them. Full variable domain (rest looked up from reference TRBV7-2 and TRBJ2-1): GAGVSQSPSNKVTEKGKDVELRCDPISGHTALYWYRQSLGQGLEFLIYFQGNSAPDKSGLPSDRFSAERTGGSVSTLTIQRTQQEDSAVYLCASSLAGDAVNEQFFGPGTRLTVL.

CDR3 region: CASSQWTGEETQYF. The CDR3 nucleotides are TGTGCCAGCAGTCAATGGACAGGGGAAGAGACCCAGTACTTC. The chain combines TRBV6-2 or TRBV6-3 with TRBJ2-5; 9 bases line up with TRBD1. CDR1 MNHEY and CDR2 SVGEGT come from the germline V gene. The CDR3 length is 14 residues. J gave up 3 bases and V 5 bases, and 4 bases lay outside the gene matches.

This chain links TRBV6-6 with TRBJ1-4, with a possible D match to TRBD1 (5 bases). Between the trimmed V and J ends, which lost 6 bases and 8 bases, there was a span of 10 bases. This CDR3 has 12 residues. Germline CDR1 reads MNHNY; CDR2 reads SVGAGI (reference sequence). CDR3 in DNA: TGTGCCAGCAGCCTCGGGACGGAAAAACTGTTTTTT. It encodes CASSLGTEKLFF.

The rearrangement uses TRBV5-6 and TRBJ2-7; 7 bases agree with TRBD2. In germline, CDR1 is SGHDT, CDR2 YYEEEE. This CDR3 spans 15 amino acids. Trimming removed 6 bases from V and 3 bases from J; junction bases left unmatched: 12. CDR3 sequence (DNA): TGTGCCAGCATGCCGAGACTAGCTCTCTACTACGAGCAGTACTTC. Translated, it gives CASMPRLALYYEQYF.

The rearrangement links TRBV9 to TRBJ1-2; a possible D gene is TRBD1 (5 bases). V lost 0 bases and J lost 0, with 9 bases in between. The V gene's germline CDR1 is SGDLS and CDR2 YYNGEE. The CDR3 is made up of 15 amino acids. The CDR3 protein is CASSVEPGPNYGYTF. The CDR3 coding sequence is TGTGCCAGCAGCGTAGAGCCAGGGCCTAACTATGGCTACACCTTC.

On this clonotype: A single base separates this from a much larger clone, so it may be a read error. The rearrangement uses TRBV13 and TRBJ2-1, with D tentatively TRBD2 (6 bases). Germline V gene data show CDR1 as PRHDT and CDR2 as FYEKMQ (reference sequence). The CDR3 is 15 amino acids. This CDR3 reads CASSPRESSYNKQFF. As DNA, the CDR3 is TGTGCCAGCAGCCCTCGGGAGAGCTCCTACAATAAGCAGTTCTTC.

This clonotype showed up many times. V usage is TRBV6-6 and J usage is TRBJ1-4; possibly TRBD1 for D (6 bases). The V gene lost 5 bases and the J gene lost 6 bases, with 25 bases spanning the gap. From germline, CDR1 is MNHNY and CDR2 SVGAGI (reference sequence). This CDR3 contains 18 residues. The CDR3 nucleotides read TGTGCCAGCAGTCACCGGGGCATAAGAACAGGGTCGGATGAAAAACTGTTTTTT. Residues: CASSHRGIRTGSDEKLFF.